These 15 T cell receptor beta chains were sequenced from one sample in a study of T cell responses to AZD1222 COVID-19 vaccine. Generated by immunoSEQ multiplex PCR, the TCRdb table keeps only in-frame clones and is missing some. The sample has 100,000 to 150,000 clones, approximately 85% seen once. This sample comprised peripheral blood, obtained 28 days after the second AZD1222 dose. The receptors were sampled from an adult who received the AZD1222 COVID-19 vaccine.

The chain links TRBV2 to TRBJ1-4; 11 bases are a match to TRBD1. V shed 8 bases, J shed 8 bases, and the junction held 10 bases outside the gene matches. Germline values: CDR1 SNHLY, CDR2 FYNNEI. CDR3 length: 15 amino acids. The CDR3 nucleotides read TGTGCCAGCGGAGGGACAGGGGGGCCTAGGGAAAAACTGTTTTTT. Its protein product is CASGGTGGPREKLFF. Based on the CDR3 plus reference TRBV2 and TRBJ1-4, the full variable domain is EPEVTQTPSHQVTQMGQEVILRCVPISNHLYFYWYRQILGQKVEFLVSFYNNEISEKSEIFDDQFSVERPDGSNFTLKIRSTKLEDSAMYFCASGGTGGPREKLFFGSGTQLSVL.

V gene TRBV5-1 combines with J gene TRBJ1-2; D might be TRBD1 (6 bases). The V end was cut by 7 bases, the J end by 6 bases, with 22 bases between. The CDR3 has 15 amino acids. Germline assignment: CDR1 SGHRS and CDR2 YFSETQ. The CDR3 DNA is TGCGCCAGCGGCGGGGTTAGCGAAGGGGGGAATGGCTACACCTTC. It encodes CASGGVSEGGNGYTF.

The chain combines TRBV7-4 with TRBJ2-7, with D possibly TRBD2 on 6 matching bases. Between the trimmed V and J ends, which lost 3 bases and 4 bases, there was a span of 13 bases. Germline assignment: CDR1 SGHVT and CDR2 SQSDAQ. CDR3 length: 14 amino acids. Here the CDR3 reads CASSLARGFYEQYF. The CDR3 region has the DNA TGTGCCAGCAGCTTGGCTCGGGGGTTTTACGAGCAGTACTTC.

The chain has TRBV4-1 and TRBJ1-4, with D maybe TRBD1 (5 bases). Trimming took 3 bases from V and 8 from J, leaving 13 bases between them. From germline, CDR1 is MGHRA and CDR2 YSYEKL. The CDR3 covers 14 residues. Here the CDR3 reads CASSQGLSEEKLFF. CDR3 nucleotides: TGCGCCAGCAGCCAGGGACTCTCAGAAGAAAAACTGTTTTTT.

J is TRBJ1-1 and V is TRBV3-1 (or the pseudogene TRBV3-2); D gene uncertain. CDR1 is LGHDT, CDR2 YNNKEL, per germline (reference sequence). With 0 bases removed from V and 3 bases from J, the gap between germline ends came to 2 bases. The CDR3 covers 12 residues. CDR3 in amino acids: CASSQEDTEAFF. In DNA form, the CDR3 reads TGTGCCAGCAGCCAAGAGGACACTGAAGCTTTCTTT.

This rearrangement joins TRBV6-4 to TRBJ2-2, with 8 bases lining up with TRBD2. With V trimmed by 0 bases and J by 4 bases, 7 bases remained unmatched. The CDR3 consists of 17 residues. In germline, CDR1 is MRHNA, CDR2 SNTAGT. This CDR3 is CASSDSSGLAGTGELFF. The DNA for the CDR3 is TGTGCCAGCAGTGACTCGTCAGGGCTAGCGGGCACCGGGGAGCTGTTTTTT.

The chain joins TRBV10-3 to TRBJ2-5; 9 bases match TRBD2. Germline V gene lookup returns CDR1 ENHRY and CDR2 SYGVKD. The ends lost 6 bases at V and 3 bases at J; junction bases unmatched: 2. The CDR3 extends over 13 amino acids. The CDR3 DNA sequence: TGTGCCATCAGGAGACTAGCGGAAGAGACCCAGTACTTC. Protein sequence: CAIRRLAEETQYF.

The genes are TRBV12-5 and TRBJ2-1; a weak D match, TRBD2 (5 bases). With 6 bases removed from V and 12 bases from J, the gap between germline ends came to 15 bases. The V gene's germline CDR1 is LGHNT and CDR2 FRNRAP. The CDR3 runs to 12 residues. CDR3: CASGLGDSRQFF. DNA of the CDR3: TGTGCTAGTGGCCTGGGAGATAGCAGGCAGTTCTTC.

The chain links TRBV7-2 to TRBJ2-2; D gene ambiguous. CDR3 length equals 16 residues. V was cut by 2 bases and J by 0 bases, with 10 bases left in between. Germline V CDR1 and CDR2: SGHTA, FQGNSA. CDR3 in DNA: TGTGCCAGCAGCTTATTTGCACAGACGAACACCGGGGAGCTGTTTTTT. It encodes CASSLFAQTNTGELFF. The full variable domain, in which reference TRBV7-2 and TRBJ2-2 provide the parts outside the CDR3, is GAGVSQSPSNKVTEKGKDVELRCDPISGHTALYWYRQSLGQGLEFLIYFQGNSAPDKSGLPSDRFSAERTGGSVSTLTIQRTQQEDSAVYLCASSLFAQTNTGELFFGEGSRLTVL.

This clone was found once. The genes are TRBV7-9 and TRBJ1-4; D might be TRBD1 (6 bases). V was cut by 7 bases and J by 7 bases, with 13 bases left in between. This CDR3 is built from 13 residues. CDR1 is SEHNR and CDR2 is FQNEAQ in the germline V gene (reference sequence). CDR3 bases: TGTGCCAGCACCCCAGGACAGTTTGAAAAACTGTTTTTT. This encodes CASTPGQFEKLFF.

The genes are TRBV30 and TRBJ1-5; 11 nucleotides align to TRBD1. Germline V gives CDR1 GTSNPN, CDR2 SVGIG (reference sequence). Trimming at V came to 7 bases and at J to 4 bases, leaving 3 bases not matched to a gene. The CDR3 loop spans 13 amino acids. As DNA, the CDR3 is TGTGCCTACGGGACAGGGGGGAATCAGCCCCAGCATTTT. It translates to CAYGTGGNQPQHF.

The sample holds a few counts of this clone. V is TRBV7-3 and J is TRBJ1-6, with TRBD1 as a possible D gene (6 bases). V gave up 4 bases and J gave up 5 bases, with 9 bases separating them. The CDR3 is made up of 14 amino acids. Germline CDR1 SGHTA, CDR2 FQGTGA. The CDR3 region is CASSSGGDNSPLHF. In nucleotides, the CDR3 is TGTGCCAGCAGCTCGGGGGGCGATAATTCACCCCTCCACTTT.

The DNA for the CDR3 is TGTGCCAGCAGTAGCTACACCGGGACAGGGGCCACTGAAGCTTTCTTT. Its translation is CASSSYTGTGATEAFF. V and J are TRBV28 and TRBJ1-1, with 10 bases that match TRBD1. V shed 5 bases and J 4 bases; nucleotides not matched to a gene: 10. CDR1 and CDR2 (germline): MDHEN, SYDVKM. This CDR3 has 16 residues.

V is TRBV3-1 (or the pseudogene TRBV3-2) and J is TRBJ1-2; 8 bases map to TRBD1. The CDR3 covers 14 residues. J was trimmed by 4 bases and V by 4 bases; bases with no gene match: 5. The germline CDR1 and CDR2 sequences are LGHDT and YNNKEL (reference sequence). CDR3 DNA sequence: TGTGCCAGCAGCCGTACACAGGGGGGCTATGGCTACACCTTC. Translation gives CASSRTQGGYGYTF.

The chain employs TRBV5-1 and TRBJ2-3; 7 nucleotides align to TRBD1. J was trimmed by 2 bases and V by 0 bases; bases with no gene match: 3. The CDR3 has 15 residues. Germline lookup yields CDR1 SGHRS and CDR2 YFSETQ. CDR3 bases: TGCGCCAGCAGCTTGGGGGACAGACTCACAGATACGCAGTATTTT. This encodes CASSLGDRLTDTQYF.